A selection of T cell receptor beta chains follows, all from one sample in a study of shared clonotypes between healthy human individuals. Produced via immunoSEQ multiplex PCR; TCRdb's table is partial and in-frame only. The sample yields around 620,000 clones, roughly 95% seen once. The specimen was naive CD8+ T cells sorted from blood. The source is a woman under 40 in good health. Both conserved end residues are part of each CDR3. Each record gives: D gene, J gene, clone size, V gene, CDR3 protein, CDR3 DNA. A D gene is named only where the DNA matches it firmly. Size is stated for part of the rows, as once, few or many counts, or as a class when the clone is expanded.

D gene: TRBD2; J gene: TRBJ2-7; clone size: NA; V gene: TRBV28; CDR3 protein: CASSSGLAGDEQYF; CDR3 DNA: TGTGCCAGCAGTTCCGGGCTAGCGGGAGACGAGCAGTACTTC
D gene: NA; J gene: TRBJ2-7; clone size: NA; V gene: TRBV7-9; CDR3 protein: CASSFGASFSYEQYF; CDR3 DNA: TGTGCCAGCAGCTTCGGGGCTAGTTTCTCCTACGAGCAGTACTTC
D gene: TRBD1; J gene: TRBJ2-7; clone size: NA; V gene: TRBV9; CDR3 protein: CASSPDRVGDEQYF; CDR3 DNA: TGTGCCAGCAGCCCGGACAGGGTTGGGGACGAGCAGTACTTC
D gene: TRBD2; J gene: TRBJ2-7; clone size: NA; V gene: TRBV28; CDR3 protein: CASSFSQRERGYEQYF; CDR3 DNA: TGTGCCAGCAGTTTCAGTCAGCGGGAGAGGGGATACGAGCAGTACTTC
D gene: NA; J gene: TRBJ2-2; clone size: NA; V gene: TRBV10-1; CDR3 protein: CASKRVGTGELFF; CDR3 DNA: TGCGCCAGCAAAAGAGTAGGAACCGGGGAGCTGTTTTTT
D gene: NA; J gene: TRBJ2-7; clone size: once; V gene: TRBV27; CDR3 protein: CASSFGRSYEQYF; CDR3 DNA: TGTGCCAGCAGTTTTGGCAGAAGCTACGAGCAGTACTTC
D gene: NA; J gene: TRBJ2-7; clone size: once; V gene: TRBV5-6; CDR3 protein: CASSLGNSYEQYF; CDR3 DNA: TGTGCCAGCAGCCTAGGGAACTCCTACGAGCAGTACTTC
D gene: NA; J gene: TRBJ2-7; clone size: once; V gene: TRBV28; CDR3 protein: CASSPPTIITYEQYF; CDR3 DNA: TGTGCCAGCAGTCCCCCCACCATTATTACCTACGAGCAGTACTTC
D gene: NA; J gene: TRBJ2-7; clone size: NA; V gene: TRBV18; CDR3 protein: CASSPAAYEQYF; CDR3 DNA: TGTGCCAGCTCACCCGCCGCCTACGAGCAGTACTTC
D gene: NA; J gene: TRBJ2-3; clone size: once; V gene: TRBV7-6; CDR3 protein: CASSLVPVSTDTQYF; CDR3 DNA: TGTGCCAGCAGCTTAGTCCCGGTTAGCACAGATACGCAGTATTTT
D gene: TRBD1; J gene: TRBJ2-7; clone size: NA; V gene: TRBV9; CDR3 protein: CASSPTGTGDYEQYF; CDR3 DNA: TGTGCCAGCAGCCCTACCGGGACAGGGGACTACGAGCAGTACTTC
D gene: TRBD1; J gene: TRBJ2-7; clone size: NA; V gene: TRBV27; CDR3 protein: CASSKTQYRGAEQYF; CDR3 DNA: TGTGCCAGCAGTAAAACCCAGTACAGGGGCGCGGAGCAGTACTTC
D gene: NA; J gene: TRBJ2-2; clone size: NA; V gene: TRBV9; CDR3 protein: CASGSAGTGELFF; CDR3 DNA: TGTGCCAGCGGAAGTGCAGGCACCGGGGAGCTGTTTTTT
D gene: NA; J gene: TRBJ2-1; clone size: NA; V gene: TRBV4-1; CDR3 protein: CASSQDEAGLQFF; CDR3 DNA: TGCGCCAGCAGCCAAGACGAGGCTGGCCTCCAGTTCTTC
D gene: TRBD2; J gene: TRBJ2-5; clone size: NA; V gene: TRBV11-2; CDR3 protein: CASSLLLAGVGETQYF; CDR3 DNA: TGTGCCAGCAGCCTATTACTAGCGGGAGTAGGCGAGACCCAGTACTTC
D gene: NA; J gene: TRBJ2-7; clone size: NA; V gene: TRBV11-2; CDR3 protein: CASSPLDGYEQYF; CDR3 DNA: TGTGCCAGCAGCCCCCTCGATGGCTACGAGCAGTACTTC
D gene: NA; J gene: TRBJ1-4; clone size: NA; V gene: TRBV27; CDR3 protein: CASSTGSTANEKLFF; CDR3 DNA: TGTGCCAGCAGTACAGGCTCGACAGCTAATGAAAAACTGTTTTTT
D gene: NA; J gene: TRBJ1-1; clone size: NA; V gene: TRBV4-2; CDR3 protein: CASSPHAGMNTEAFF; CDR3 DNA: TGTGCCAGCAGCCCCCACGCGGGAATGAACACTGAAGCTTTCTTT
D gene: NA; J gene: TRBJ2-7; clone size: NA; V gene: TRBV5-5; CDR3 protein: CASSLWRAAGEAEQYF; CDR3 DNA: TGTGCCAGCAGCCTCTGGCGTGCTGCCGGGGAGGCCGAGCAGTACTTC
D gene: TRBD1; J gene: TRBJ2-7; clone size: NA; V gene: TRBV19; CDR3 protein: CASSIRGTGLYEQYF; CDR3 DNA: TGTGCCAGTAGTATTAGAGGGACAGGACTATACGAGCAGTACTTC
D gene: NA; J gene: TRBJ1-5; clone size: NA; V gene: TRBV7-2; CDR3 protein: CASSLGLGGQPQHF; CDR3 DNA: TGTGCCAGCAGCTTAGGGTTGGGGGGACAGCCCCAGCATTTT
D gene: NA; J gene: TRBJ2-5; clone size: NA; V gene: TRBV11-2; CDR3 protein: CASSFSAGGETQYF; CDR3 DNA: TGTGCCAGCAGCTTTTCGGCTGGAGGCGAGACCCAGTACTTC
D gene: TRBD1; J gene: TRBJ1-1; clone size: NA; V gene: TRBV19; CDR3 protein: CASSINPRTGGIMNTEAFF; CDR3 DNA: TGTGCCAGTAGTATCAATCCCCGGACAGGGGGAATCATGAACACTGAAGCTTTCTTT
D gene: NA; J gene: TRBJ1-1; clone size: NA; V gene: TRBV11-2; CDR3 protein: CASRRGRSLNTEAFF; CDR3 DNA: TGTGCCAGCAGACGGGGCAGATCTTTGAACACTGAAGCTTTCTTT
D gene: NA; J gene: TRBJ1-2; clone size: NA; V gene: TRBV28; CDR3 protein: CASRASLGDGYTF; CDR3 DNA: TGTGCCAGCCGGGCCTCCCTGGGCGATGGCTACACCTTC
D gene: NA; J gene: TRBJ2-3; clone size: NA; V gene: TRBV15; CDR3 protein: CATSRVGEDTQYF; CDR3 DNA: TGTGCCACCAGCAGAGTAGGGGAAGATACGCAGTATTTT
D gene: NA; J gene: TRBJ2-7; clone size: NA; V gene: TRBV2; CDR3 protein: CASSGQFSYEQYF; CDR3 DNA: TGTGCCAGCAGTGGACAGTTCTCCTACGAGCAGTACTTC
D gene: TRBD1; J gene: TRBJ1-2; clone size: NA; V gene: TRBV9; CDR3 protein: CASSSWTGGEGIYGYTF; CDR3 DNA: TGTGCCAGCAGCTCCTGGACAGGGGGCGAAGGTATCTATGGCTACACCTTC
D gene: NA; J gene: TRBJ2-7; clone size: NA; V gene: TRBV2; CDR3 protein: CASSRSSYEQYF; CDR3 DNA: TGTGCCAGCAGTAGAAGCTCCTACGAGCAGTACTTC
D gene: NA; J gene: TRBJ2-3; clone size: NA; V gene: TRBV6-5; CDR3 protein: CASSYSSMAGPIF; CDR3 DNA: TGTGCCAGCAGTTACTCGAGCATGGCAGGACCAATCTTT
D gene: NA; J gene: TRBJ2-7; clone size: once; V gene: TRBV28; CDR3 protein: CASNSGYTGEQYF; CDR3 DNA: TGTGCCAGCAATAGCGGTTATACGGGCGAGCAGTACTTC
D gene: NA; J gene: TRBJ1-4; clone size: NA; V gene: TRBV6-6; CDR3 protein: CASSYSTGALNEKLFF; CDR3 DNA: TGTGCCAGCAGTTACTCGACGGGAGCCCTGAATGAAAAACTGTTTTTT
D gene: NA; J gene: TRBJ2-7; clone size: once; V gene: TRBV4-1; CDR3 protein: CASSQEVPAQQYF; CDR3 DNA: TGCGCCAGCAGCCAAGAAGTTCCAGCCCAGCAGTACTTC
D gene: NA; J gene: TRBJ2-4; clone size: NA; V gene: TRBV27; CDR3 protein: CATGGGGGNIQYF; CDR3 DNA: TGTGCCACCGGGGGTGGGGGGGGCAACATTCAGTACTTC
D gene: NA; J gene: TRBJ2-7; clone size: NA; V gene: TRBV15; CDR3 protein: CATSGRLENGQYF; CDR3 DNA: TGTGCCACCAGCGGGCGTCTCGAGAATGGGCAGTACTTC
D gene: NA; J gene: TRBJ2-7; clone size: NA; V gene: TRBV19; CDR3 protein: CASSPPGFDYEQYF; CDR3 DNA: TGTGCCAGTAGCCCGCCGGGCTTCGACTACGAGCAGTACTTC
D gene: TRBD2; J gene: TRBJ2-7; clone size: NA; V gene: TRBV28; CDR3 protein: CASSFGLAGEEYEQYF; CDR3 DNA: TGTGCCAGCAGTTTTGGACTAGCGGGAGAAGAGTACGAGCAGTACTTC
D gene: TRBD1; J gene: TRBJ2-5; clone size: NA; V gene: TRBV7-9; CDR3 protein: CASSTRDREGETQYF; CDR3 DNA: TGTGCCAGCAGCACAAGGGACAGGGAAGGAGAGACCCAGTACTTC
D gene: NA; J gene: TRBJ1-1; clone size: NA; V gene: TRBV2; CDR3 protein: CASSRGPRNTEAFF; CDR3 DNA: TGTGCCAGCAGTCGGGGACCCCGGAACACTGAAGCTTTCTTT
D gene: NA; J gene: TRBJ1-1; clone size: NA; V gene: TRBV7-8; CDR3 protein: CASSLGAPEAFF; CDR3 DNA: TGTGCCAGCAGCTTAGGGGCCCCTGAAGCTTTCTTT
D gene: NA; J gene: TRBJ2-7; clone size: NA; V gene: TRBV7-9; CDR3 protein: CASSSGVTVYEQYF; CDR3 DNA: TGTGCCAGCAGCTCGGGGGTGACTGTCTACGAGCAGTACTTC
D gene: TRBD2; J gene: TRBJ2-1; clone size: NA; V gene: TRBV27; CDR3 protein: CASSLSPSGRGGPYNEQFF; CDR3 DNA: TGTGCCAGCAGTTTATCGCCTAGCGGGAGAGGAGGGCCCTACAATGAGCAGTTCTTC
D gene: NA; J gene: TRBJ1-2; clone size: NA; V gene: TRBV5-4; CDR3 protein: CASSSQVSHYGYTF; CDR3 DNA: TGTGCCAGCAGCTCGCAGGTGTCGCACTATGGCTACACCTTC
D gene: NA; J gene: TRBJ1-2; clone size: NA; V gene: TRBV9; CDR3 protein: CASSAWGGYTF; CDR3 DNA: TGTGCCAGCAGCGCCTGGGGTGGCTACACCTTC
D gene: NA; J gene: TRBJ2-3; clone size: NA; V gene: TRBV10-2; CDR3 protein: CASSDGGAITDTQYF; CDR3 DNA: TGCGCCAGCAGTGACGGGGGAGCTATCACAGATACGCAGTATTTT
D gene: NA; J gene: TRBJ2-5; clone size: NA; V gene: TRBV15; CDR3 protein: CATSREEYGSQETQYF; CDR3 DNA: TGTGCCACCAGCAGAGAAGAGTATGGCAGCCAAGAGACCCAGTACTTC